Listed here are 24 T cell receptor beta chains from one sample, sequenced in a study of blood T cells in healthy people across ages. Combining a sample-barcoded 5' primer with a J-beta primer mix, a second PCR ran for 7 to 11 cycles. TCRdb re-derived calls from the 5' RACE reads in MiXCR, one entry per CDR3 protein. The table lists 700,000 or so distinct CDR3 sequences, 20% to 25% of them singletons. The sequenced sample consisted of blood. These TCRs come from a man between 65 and 85 years old in good health.

The rearrangement joins TRBV4-1 to TRBJ2-5; the D gene is possibly TRBD1 (6 bases). CDR1 is MGHRA, CDR2 YSYEKL, per germline. CDR3 size: 17 residues. Deletions cut 0 bases from V and 2 bases from J, with 16 bases between. CDR3 protein: CASSQERGGEKQETQYF. The CDR3 nucleotides are TGCGCCAGCAGCCAAGAAAGAGGGGGAGAAAAACAAGAGACCCAGTACTTC.

This clonotype has just one count. The rearrangement links TRBV7-9 to TRBJ2-6; no reliable D call. Germline V lookup: CDR1 SEHNR, CDR2 FQNEAQ (reference sequence). Trimming left V 3 bases short and J 0 bases short, with 15 bases between. The CDR3 runs 18 residues. The CDR3 here is CASSFMASATSGANVLTF. The CDR3 DNA reads TGTGCCAGCAGCTTTATGGCCTCGGCGACCTCTGGGGCCAACGTCCTGACTTTC. The full variable domain, rest sourced from reference TRBV7-9 and TRBJ2-6, is DTGVSQNPRHKITKRGQNVTFRCDPISEHNRLYWYRQTLGQGPEFLTYFQNEAQLEKSRLLSDRFSAERPKGSFSTLEIQRTEQGDSAMYLCASSFMASATSGANVLTFGAGSRLTVL.

The chain is built from TRBV6-1 and TRBJ2-5; a possible D gene is TRBD1 (6 bases). Germline assignment: CDR1 MNHNS and CDR2 SASEGT. The CDR3 is 15 amino acids. Trimming took 1 base from V and 5 from J, leaving 14 bases between them. The CDR3 here is CASSEGGGQLETQYF. The CDR3 bases are TGTGCCAGCAGTGAAGGAGGGGGACAATTGGAGACCCAGTACTTC.

V gene TRBV6-5 combines with J gene TRBJ2-3, with D possibly TRBD2 on 6 matching bases. CDR1 is MNHEY and CDR2 is SVGAGI in the germline V gene. V lost 5 bases and J 0 bases, leaving 12 bases between the germline ends. CDR3 length: 15 amino acids. The CDR3: CASSRRDSSTDTQYF. Here the CDR3 DNA reads TGTGCCAGCAGTCGCCGGGACTCCAGCACAGATACGCAGTATTTT.

The sample holds a few counts of this clonotype. The chain is built from TRBV5-1 and TRBJ1-1; 7 nucleotides align to TRBD1. Germline V gene lookup returns CDR1 SGHRS and CDR2 YFSETQ. There are 15 residues in the CDR3. The trim removed 6 bases at V and 5 bases at J, leaving 13 bases unmatched. The CDR3 DNA sequence: TGCGCCAGCACTGTGGGGAGGGGGCGCCATACTGAAGCTTTCTTT. This translates into CASTVGRGRHTEAFF.

This chain uses TRBV6-2 or TRBV6-3 with TRBJ2-5; D ambiguous. Between the trimmed V and J ends, which lost 5 bases and 5 bases, there was a span of 15 bases. The germline gives CDR1 MNHEY, CDR2 SVGEGT. This CDR3 is built from 14 residues. DNA for the CDR3: TGTGCCAGCAGTCCCATTCAAGTCGGGGAGACCCAGTACTTC. Translating gives CASSPIQVGETQYF.

This chain joins TRBV2 and TRBJ2-1; TRBD2 is a possible D gene (5 bases). Germline CDR1 and CDR2: SNHLY and FYNNEI. There are 15 residues in the CDR3. V was cut by 4 bases and J by 0 bases, with 10 bases left in between. CDR3 sequence reads: CASSAGISSYNEQFF. The CDR3 nucleotides are TGTGCCAGCAGTGCCGGGATCAGCTCCTACAATGAGCAGTTCTTC.

The rearrangement links TRBV20-1 to TRBJ1-1, with 10 bases fitting TRBD1. The CDR3 loop spans 13 amino acids. Germline values: CDR1 DFQATT, CDR2 SNEGSKA (reference sequence). The CDR3 nucleotides are TGCAGCGAAAAGGGACAGGGGAGCACTGAAGCTTTCTTT. Its translation: CSEKGQGSTEAFF.

This clonotype appeared a few times. The rearrangement links TRBV12-3 or TRBV12-4 to TRBJ1-1; D is perhaps TRBD1 (5 bases). CDR3 size: 14 residues. Between the trimmed V and J ends, which lost 6 bases and 4 bases, there was a span of 15 bases. The CDR3 sequence is CASSPRGEGTEAFF. Here the CDR3 DNA reads TGTGCCAGCAGCCCGCGGGGGGAGGGCACTGAAGCTTTCTTT.

This rearrangement joins TRBV6-4 to TRBJ2-2, with TRBD2 matching over 9 bases. Looked up from germline, CDR1 is MRHNA and CDR2 is SNTAGT. V dropped 6 bases and J dropped 4; count of bases not matched to a gene: 6. The CDR3 consists of 15 residues. The CDR3, as DNA: TGTGCCAGCAGCCTGACTAGCGGATCCACCGGGGAGCTGTTTTTT. This gives the protein CASSLTSGSTGELFF.

The rearrangement joins TRBV18 to TRBJ2-1, with 7 bases matching TRBD2. In germline, CDR1 is KGHSH, CDR2 LQKENI. Unmatched junction bases numbered 5, after V lost 2 bases and J lost 4 bases. The CDR3 sequence is 15 residues long. CDR3 coding DNA: TGTGCCAGCTCACCATCAGCGGGGAATTACAATGAGCAGTTCTTC. Protein sequence: CASSPSAGNYNEQFF.

This clonotype was observed a handful of times. V and J are TRBV2 and TRBJ1-2; 9 bases agree with TRBD1. Germline V gene sequence: CDR1 SNHLY, CDR2 FYNNEI. The CDR3 contains 14 residues. Losses at the gene ends were 2 bases for V and 6 bases for J; bases not matched to a gene: 4. CDR3 bases: TGTGCCAGCAGTGAATCCCGACAGGGGGATGGCTACACCTTC. This translates into CASSESRQGDGYTF. Using reference TRBV2 and TRBJ1-2 for the parts outside the CDR3, the full variable domain is EPEVTQTPSHQVTQMGQEVILRCVPISNHLYFYWYRQILGQKVEFLVSFYNNEISEKSEIFDDQFSVERPDGSNFTLKIRSTKLEDSAMYFCASSESRQGDGYTFGSGTRLTVV.

This clonotype occurred a few times. The V and J genes are TRBV29-1 and TRBJ2-7; 7 bases map to TRBD1. The CDR3 extends over 12 amino acids. After removal of 6 bases from V and 6 bases from J, the junction contained 8 bases not matched to a gene. The V gene's germline CDR1 is SQVTM and CDR2 ANQGSEA. The CDR3 protein is CSVGLQGFEQYF. In DNA, the CDR3 is TGCAGCGTAGGCTTACAGGGGTTCGAGCAGTACTTC.

This clonotype was observed many times. The V gene is TRBV20-1, the J gene TRBJ1-1; D is unresolved. The CDR3 totals 11 residues. Germline assignment: CDR1 DFQATT and CDR2 SNEGSKA (reference sequence). V shed 6 bases and J shed 11 bases, with 16 bases lying between them. CDR3 loop: CSAQNRGTAFF. CDR3 nucleotide sequence: TGCAGTGCCCAAAACCGGGGTACCGCTTTCTTT.

This chain uses TRBV5-5 with TRBJ2-3; unclear D gene. Deletions cut 6 bases from V and 1 base from J, with 12 bases between. Germline assignment: CDR1 SGHKS and CDR2 YYEKEE (reference sequence). CDR3 length equals 14 residues. CDR3 amino acids: CASTPGAGTDTQYF. CDR3 nucleotide sequence: TGTGCCAGCACCCCGGGCGCGGGCACAGATACGCAGTATTTT.

A few counts support this clonotype. The chain recombines TRBV11-2 with TRBJ2-7; tentatively, D is TRBD1 or TRBD2 (5 bases each). Germline V CDR1 and CDR2: SGHAT, FQNNGV. This CDR3 has 14 amino acids. V was shortened by 0 bases and J by 2 bases, with 8 bases between the two germline ends. The CDR3 is CASSLDGGPYEQYV. The DNA for the CDR3 is TGTGCCAGCAGCTTAGATGGGGGTCCCTACGAGCAGTACGTC.

This clonotype was seen more than once but under ten times. J is TRBJ1-4 and V is TRBV5-1; tentatively, D is TRBD1 (6 bases). Trimming took 6 bases from V and 5 from J, leaving 14 bases between them. Germline CDR1 is SGHRS and CDR2 is YFSETQ. This CDR3 comprises 14 residues. Written as DNA, the CDR3 is TGCGCCAGCAATACCGGACAGTCAAATGAAAAACTGTTTTTT. It yields the protein CASNTGQSNEKLFF. The variable domain in full, with the rest retrieved from reference TRBV5-1 and TRBJ1-4, is KAGVTQTPRYLIKTRGQQVTLSCSPISGHRSVSWYQQTPGQGLQFLFEYFSETQRNKGNFPGRFSGRQFSNSRSEMNVSTLELGDSALYLCASNTGQSNEKLFFGSGTQLSVL.

V gene TRBV2 combines with J gene TRBJ1-1, with 8 bases identical to TRBD1. J gave up 5 bases and V 2 bases, and 7 bases lay outside the gene matches. The length of the CDR3 is 15 residues. The germline V gene has CDR1 SNHLY and CDR2 FYNNEI. Written as DNA, the CDR3 is TGTGCCAGCAGTGAATTACCAGGGGGCTTAACTGAAGCTTTCTTT. This codes for CASSELPGGLTEAFF.

A few counts support this clonotype. V is TRBV20-1 and J is TRBJ2-5, with D perhaps TRBD2 (7 bases). There are 14 residues in the CDR3. Deletions cut 7 bases from V and 3 bases from J, with 18 bases between. Germline V gene lookup returns CDR1 DFQATT and CDR2 SNEGSKA (reference sequence). As DNA, the CDR3 is TGCAGTGTTCCCCGGGGGGCATCGGAAGAGACCCAGTACTTC. The encoded protein is CSVPRGASEETQYF.

A few counts support this clonotype. The V call is TRBV3-1, the J call TRBJ1-2; TRBD1 agrees at 8 bases. The CDR3 runs to 14 residues. J gave up 8 bases and V 1 base, and 6 bases lay outside the gene matches. The germline V gene encodes CDR1 LGHDT and CDR2 YNNKEL (reference sequence). The CDR3 loop reads CASSQGTGGRGYTF. CDR3 bases: TGTGCCAGCAGCCAAGGAACAGGGGGAAGGGGCTACACCTTC.

The chain combines TRBV12-3 or TRBV12-4 with TRBJ1-3, with D possibly being TRBD1 (5 bases). The CDR3 has 15 amino acids. The V gene lost 8 bases and the J gene lost 3 bases, with 17 bases spanning the gap. DNA for the CDR3: TGTGCCAGCGGATTCGACAGTCTTTTTGGAAACACCATATATTTT. This translates into CASGFDSLFGNTIYF.

The gene calls are TRBV18 and TRBJ1-3; D possibly corresponds to TRBD1 (5 bases). The length of the CDR3 is 17 residues. In germline, CDR1 is KGHSH, CDR2 LQKENI. Trimming took off 0 bases at V and 0 bases at J, with 12 bases between the two ends. CDR3: CASSPPGRQNSGNTIYF. The DNA for the CDR3 is TGTGCCAGCTCACCACCGGGACGACAGAACTCTGGAAACACCATATATTTT.

The V gene is TRBV27, the J gene TRBJ2-7; possibly TRBD1 or TRBD2 for D (5 bases each). Germline V CDR1 and CDR2: MNHEY, SMNVEV (reference sequence). This CDR3 contains 14 residues. V lost 9 bases and J lost 0, with 15 bases in between. In DNA, the CDR3 is TGTGCCAGTAGAATGGGACCCAACTCCTACGAGCAGTACGTC. This translates into CASRMGPNSYEQYV.

This clonotype was observed once. Its ends do not fully match the called genes, so a read error is possible. This chain uses TRBV30 with TRBJ1-5, with D tentatively TRBD1 (5 bases). The CDR3 loop spans 13 amino acids. From germline, CDR1 is GTSNPN and CDR2 SVGIG (reference sequence). The CDR3 loop reads CAWGPGGTQPRHF. CDR3 coding DNA: TGTGCCTGGGGCCCTGGGGGTACTCAGCCCCGGCATTTT.